The 17 T cell receptor beta chains reported below all come from one sample, sequenced in a study of blood T cell repertoires in COVID-19. Sequencing used immunoSEQ multiplex PCR; TCRdb keeps in-frame clones, though not all of them. Of 250,000 to 300,000 clones listed, 90% are singletons. Source material: PBMCs or T cells enriched from blood (not recorded which). Receptors were obtained from a woman in her 30s who had recovered from COVID-19.

CDR3 nucleotide sequence: TGTGCCAGCAGTTTAGGCTCCCAAGAGACCCAGTACTTC. This translates into CASSLGSQETQYF. The chain is built from TRBV28 and TRBJ2-5; D not certain. The ends were cut back, 2 bases at V and 1 base at J, with 5 bases in the middle. This CDR3 is built from 13 residues. From germline, CDR1 is MDHEN and CDR2 SYDVKM.

The gene calls are TRBV6-6 and TRBJ2-7; TRBD2 agrees at 10 bases. The CDR3 sequence is 14 residues long. CDR1 is MNHNY and CDR2 is SVGAGI in the germline V gene (reference sequence). Losses at the gene ends were 7 bases for V and 7 bases for J; bases not matched to a gene: 10. The CDR3 protein is CASTRGLAVTEQYF. The CDR3 nucleotides are TGTGCCAGCACCCGTGGACTAGCGGTTACGGAGCAGTACTTC.

With respect to this clone: Other DNA variants within this sample encode the same CDR3. The chain joins TRBV7-9 to TRBJ2-3; 12 nucleotides agree with TRBD2. The V and J ends lost 1 base and 2 bases, in that order; junction bases with no gene match: 1. The CDR3 consists of 16 residues. The germline CDR1 and CDR2 sequences are SEHNR and FQNEAQ (reference sequence). CDR3 amino acids: CASSLGTSGNTDTQYF. For the CDR3, the DNA is TGTGCCAGCAGCTTAGGGACTAGCGGGAACACAGATACGCAGTATTTT.

This rearrangement joins TRBV9 to TRBJ2-6; D is uncertain. V lost 0 bases and J 0 bases, leaving 4 bases between the germline ends. The V gene's germline CDR1 is SGDLS and CDR2 YYNGEE. The CDR3 extends over 15 amino acids. The DNA of the CDR3 is TGTGCCAGCAGCGTAGACAGCTCTGGGGCCAACGTCCTGACTTTC. Its protein product is CASSVDSSGANVLTF.

Only a few counts were recorded for this clone. The chain is built from TRBV5-5 and TRBJ2-7; no clear D. The CDR3 totals 12 residues. Trimming stripped 0 bases from V and 3 bases from J, with 4 bases between. Germline V lookup: CDR1 SGHKS, CDR2 YYEKEE (reference sequence). CDR3 sequence: CASSLDIYEQYF. Written as DNA, the CDR3 is TGTGCCAGCAGCTTGGACATCTACGAGCAGTACTTC.

The chain uses TRBV4-1 and TRBJ2-1, with 8 bases fitting TRBD2. With V trimmed by 4 bases and J by 10 bases, 12 bases remained unmatched. CDR1 is MGHRA and CDR2 is YSYEKL in the germline V gene. This CDR3 spans 15 amino acids. The CDR3 DNA is TGCGCCAGCAGCCCCCTCTCGGGGGGGGCAGGAGAGCAGTTCTTC. Protein sequence: CASSPLSGGAGEQFF.

CDR3 DNA: TGTGCCAGCAAGGACAGGGCGAGAGCTAACTATGGCTACACCTTC. Its protein product is CASKDRARANYGYTF. The V and J genes are TRBV19 and TRBJ1-2, with 8 bases identical to TRBD1. The CDR3 covers 15 residues. Germline V gene lookup returns CDR1 LNHDA and CDR2 SQIVND (reference sequence). The V segment lost 9 bases and the J segment 0 bases; nucleotides outside the gene matches: 9.

The V call is TRBV19, the J call TRBJ2-2; the match to TRBD2 covers 14 bases. The CDR3 length is 19 residues. Germline V gene lookup returns CDR1 LNHDA and CDR2 SQIVND (reference sequence). V trimming: 5 bases; J trimming: 5 bases; junction bases outside the gene matches: 13. The CDR3 DNA reads TGTGCCAGTAGTCAGTCGAGCTGGGGACTAGCGGGGGAGACCGGGGAGCTGTTTTTT. Its translation: CASSQSSWGLAGETGELFF.

The rearrangement links TRBV7-2 to TRBJ2-3; 8 bases fit TRBD1. CDR1 and CDR2 (germline): SGHTA, FQGNSA. Trimming took 3 bases from V and 1 from J; bases not matched to a gene: 6. The CDR3 runs 16 residues. The CDR3 coding sequence is TGTGCCAGCAGCTTGACAGGGGATGTCGGCACAGATACGCAGTATTTT. It encodes CASSLTGDVGTDTQYF.

The J gene is TRBJ1-2, the V gene TRBV28, with 7 bases identical to TRBD1. Trimming cost V 7 bases and J 7 bases; bases outside gene matches: 9. The germline CDR1 and CDR2 sequences are MDHEN and SYDVKM. This CDR3 has 13 residues. The CDR3 sequence is CASTLDREGGYTF. The CDR3 region has the DNA TGTGCCAGCACCCTCGACAGGGAAGGTGGCTACACCTTC.

This chain links TRBV5-6 with TRBJ2-1, with 9 bases that match TRBD1. V was clipped by 3 bases and J by 3 bases; unmatched bases: 13. CDR1 and CDR2 from the germline V gene are SGHDT and YYEEEE. This CDR3 region has 18 residues. The CDR3 here is CASSWDREEYVGYNEQFF. CDR3 DNA: TGTGCCAGCAGCTGGGACAGGGAGGAGTACGTCGGCTACAATGAGCAGTTCTTC.

On this clone: The sample has other DNA sequences that encode this CDR3 too. The chain combines TRBV28 with TRBJ1-5, with D possibly TRBD1 on 5 matching bases. CDR1 MDHEN and CDR2 SYDVKM come from the germline V gene. The CDR3 runs 15 residues. Trimming took 1 base from V and 7 from J, leaving 14 bases between them. CDR3 protein: CASSLFGRVGQPQHF. The DNA for the CDR3 is TGTGCCAGCAGTTTATTCGGCAGGGTTGGCCAGCCCCAGCATTTT.

The V call is TRBV5-4, the J call TRBJ2-1; maybe TRBD2 (6 bases). Germline CDR1 reads SGHNT; CDR2 reads YYREEE (reference sequence). V shed 2 bases and J shed 3 bases, with 12 bases lying between them. The CDR3 runs to 15 residues. For the CDR3, the DNA is TGTGCCAGCAGCTTATCCGGGGGTAACTACAATGAGCAGTTCTTC. It yields the protein CASSLSGGNYNEQFF.

This rearrangement joins TRBV19 to TRBJ1-4; D gene unclear. Trimming removed 3 bases from V and 6 bases from J, with 11 bases in between. CDR3 size: 14 residues. The germline V gene has CDR1 LNHDA and CDR2 SQIVND (reference sequence). The DNA of the CDR3 is TGTGCCAGTAGTATGTCGCGGGGAGATGAAAAACTGTTTTTT. This encodes CASSMSRGDEKLFF.

V and J are TRBV5-4 and TRBJ1-1; 8 bases are a match to TRBD1. CDR1 and CDR2 from the germline V gene are SGHNT and YYREEE (reference sequence). Unmatched junction bases numbered 11, after V lost 7 bases and J lost 0 bases. The CDR3 is 16 residues long. CDR3 loop: CASEEAGQGMNTEAFF. CDR3 nucleotide sequence: TGTGCCAGCGAGGAGGCAGGACAGGGCATGAACACTGAAGCTTTCTTT.

V usage is TRBV11-2 and J usage is TRBJ2-7, with TRBD1 identical over 9 bases. The CDR3 totals 16 residues. J gave up 2 bases and V 4 bases, and 9 bases lay outside the gene matches. Per germline, CDR1 SGHAT and CDR2 FQNNGV. In DNA form, the CDR3 reads TGTGCCAGCAGCTCCAGAGGCGGGACAGGGACCTACGAGCAGTACTTC. Translated, it gives CASSSRGGTGTYEQYF.

This clone was found once. The genes are TRBV11-2 and TRBJ1-1, with D maybe TRBD1 (5 bases). The germline V and J ends were trimmed by 2 bases and 3 bases, with 10 bases remaining between them. The CDR3 contains 14 residues. Per the germline V gene, CDR1 is SGHAT and CDR2 is FQNNGV. CDR3 loop: CASSLRRADTEAFF. The CDR3 coding sequence is TGTGCCAGCAGCTTACGCAGGGCGGACACTGAAGCTTTCTTT.